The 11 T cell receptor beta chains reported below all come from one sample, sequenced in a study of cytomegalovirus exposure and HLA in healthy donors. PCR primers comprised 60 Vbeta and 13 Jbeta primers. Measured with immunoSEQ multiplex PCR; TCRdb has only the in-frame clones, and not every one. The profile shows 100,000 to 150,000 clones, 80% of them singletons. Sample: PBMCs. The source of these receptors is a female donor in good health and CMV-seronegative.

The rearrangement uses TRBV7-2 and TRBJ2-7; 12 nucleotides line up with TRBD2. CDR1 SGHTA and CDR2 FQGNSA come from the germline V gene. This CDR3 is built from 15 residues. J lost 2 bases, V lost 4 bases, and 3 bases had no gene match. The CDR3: CASSSTSGGPYEQYF. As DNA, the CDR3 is TGTGCCAGCAGCTCGACTAGCGGGGGACCCTACGAGCAGTACTTC.

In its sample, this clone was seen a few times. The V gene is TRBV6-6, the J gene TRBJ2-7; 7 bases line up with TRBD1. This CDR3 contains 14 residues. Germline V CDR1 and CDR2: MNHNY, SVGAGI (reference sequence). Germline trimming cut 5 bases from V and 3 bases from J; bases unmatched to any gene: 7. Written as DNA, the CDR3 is TGTGCCAGCAGTGCACAGGGGACCCTCTACGAGCAGTACTTC. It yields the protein CASSAQGTLYEQYF.

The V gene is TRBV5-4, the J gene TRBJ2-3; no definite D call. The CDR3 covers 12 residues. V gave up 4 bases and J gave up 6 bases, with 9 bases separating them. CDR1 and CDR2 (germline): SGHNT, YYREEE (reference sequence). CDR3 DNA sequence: TGTGCCAGCAGCCTATATGCGGATACGCAGTATTTT. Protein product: CASSLYADTQYF.

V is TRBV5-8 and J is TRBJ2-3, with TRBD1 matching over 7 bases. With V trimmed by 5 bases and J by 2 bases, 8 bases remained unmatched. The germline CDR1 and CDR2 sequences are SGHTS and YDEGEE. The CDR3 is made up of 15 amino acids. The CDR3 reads CASRDRTTFTDTQYF. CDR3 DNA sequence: TGTGCCAGCAGGGACAGGACGACCTTCACAGATACGCAGTATTTT.

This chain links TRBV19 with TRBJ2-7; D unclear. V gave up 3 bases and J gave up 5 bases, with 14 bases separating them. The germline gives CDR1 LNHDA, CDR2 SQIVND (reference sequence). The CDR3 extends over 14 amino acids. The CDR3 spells CASSITDTPHEQYF. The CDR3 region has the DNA TGTGCCAGTAGTATTACAGATACCCCCCACGAGCAGTACTTC.

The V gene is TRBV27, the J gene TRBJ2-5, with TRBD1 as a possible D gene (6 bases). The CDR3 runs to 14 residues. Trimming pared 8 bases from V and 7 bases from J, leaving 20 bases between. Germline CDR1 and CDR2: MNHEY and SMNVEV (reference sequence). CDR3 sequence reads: CASPGHKIVGTQYF. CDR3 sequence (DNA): TGTGCCAGCCCGGGACATAAGATCGTTGGGACCCAGTACTTC.

The DNA for the CDR3 is TGTGCCAGCAGCTCCCCGGAACAGGGGAGGGAAAAACTGTTTTTT. Protein: CASSSPEQGREKLFF. The chain recombines TRBV7-6 with TRBJ1-4; TRBD1 aligns across 7 bases. This CDR3 is built from 15 residues. J was trimmed by 8 bases and V by 4 bases; bases with no gene match: 10. Germline lookup yields CDR1 SGHVS and CDR2 FNYEAQ.

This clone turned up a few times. CDR3 in DNA: TGCGCCAGCAGCCTCCGTACGGGACAGGGGGCCGGGGAGCTGTTTTTT. Amino acids: CASSLRTGQGAGELFF. The chain carries TRBV5-1 and TRBJ2-2; 11 bases fit TRBD1. V lost 4 bases and J lost 6; bases outside the gene matches: 8. There are 16 residues in the CDR3. Per germline, CDR1 SGHRS and CDR2 YFSETQ.

The CDR3 region is CASSVVGGALHF. DNA of the CDR3: TGTGCCAGCAGCGTAGTAGGAGGAGCCCTCCACTTT. The V gene is TRBV9, the J gene TRBJ1-6; no clear D. The CDR3 has 12 amino acids. Trimming left V 0 bases short and J 14 bases short, with 9 bases between. Germline CDR1 and CDR2: SGDLS and YYNGEE.

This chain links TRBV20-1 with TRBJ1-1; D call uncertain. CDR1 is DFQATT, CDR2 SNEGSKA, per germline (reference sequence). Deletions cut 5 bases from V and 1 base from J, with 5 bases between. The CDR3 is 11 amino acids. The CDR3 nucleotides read TGCAGTGCTCAGGCGAACACTGAAGCTTTCTTT. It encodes CSAQANTEAFF.

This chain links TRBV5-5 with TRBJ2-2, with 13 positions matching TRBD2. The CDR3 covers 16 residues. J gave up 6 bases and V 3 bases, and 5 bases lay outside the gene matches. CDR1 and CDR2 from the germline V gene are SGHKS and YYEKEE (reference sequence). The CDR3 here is CASSSGLAGVAGELFF. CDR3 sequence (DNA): TGTGCCAGCAGCTCAGGACTAGCGGGAGTAGCCGGGGAGCTGTTTTTT. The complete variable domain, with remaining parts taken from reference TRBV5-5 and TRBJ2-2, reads DAGVTQSPTHLIKTRGQQVTLRCSPISGHKSVSWYQQVLGQGPQFIFQYYEKEERGRGNFPDRFSARQFPNYSSELNVNALLLGDSALYLCASSSGLAGVAGELFFGEGSRLTVL.